This TCR beta chain comes out of a study of blood T cell repertoires in COVID-19. Background on the study: Material from acute and convalescent COVID-19 was sourced from the United States, Italy and Spain.

This CDR3 is 19 amino acids long. With 4 bases clipped from V and 7 bases from J, the junction kept 24 bases outside the gene matches. CDR1 is SGHRS, CDR2 YFSETQ, per germline. Profiling relied on immunoSEQ multiplex PCR, and the TCRdb table lists in-frame clones only, not all of them. The table has about 270,000 clones, 82% seen once. This TCR was recovered from a woman aged 18-30 years with acute or convalescent COVID-19. What was sequenced was peripheral blood. V and J are TRBV5-1 and TRBJ2-3; 7 nucleotides align to TRBD2. The CDR3 nucleotides read TGCGCCAGCAGCCCCGGGGGGTTGACCGGTAGCCTATGGGGCAATACGCAGTATTTT. Its translation: CASSPGGLTGSLWGNTQYF.